This TCR beta chain was recorded in a study of control samples from healthy donors and cancer patients. CDR3 size: 16 residues. Trimming removed 0 bases from V and 4 bases from J, with 16 bases in between. CDR1 LGHDT and CDR2 YNNKEL come from the germline V gene (reference sequence). Data came from immunoSEQ multiplex PCR; TCRdb stores just in-frame clones and leaves some out. The sample consists of fewer than 100,000 clones, roughly 78% of them appearing once. The receptor comes from a woman aged 55-75 years in good health. Sample: blood. The chain uses TRBV3-1 (or the pseudogene TRBV3-2) and TRBJ2-7; a weak D match, TRBD2 (5 bases). In DNA form, the CDR3 reads TGTGCCAGCAGCCAAGAGATTCGAACGAGGGTTTACGAGCAGTACTTC. It encodes CASSQEIRTRVYEQYF.